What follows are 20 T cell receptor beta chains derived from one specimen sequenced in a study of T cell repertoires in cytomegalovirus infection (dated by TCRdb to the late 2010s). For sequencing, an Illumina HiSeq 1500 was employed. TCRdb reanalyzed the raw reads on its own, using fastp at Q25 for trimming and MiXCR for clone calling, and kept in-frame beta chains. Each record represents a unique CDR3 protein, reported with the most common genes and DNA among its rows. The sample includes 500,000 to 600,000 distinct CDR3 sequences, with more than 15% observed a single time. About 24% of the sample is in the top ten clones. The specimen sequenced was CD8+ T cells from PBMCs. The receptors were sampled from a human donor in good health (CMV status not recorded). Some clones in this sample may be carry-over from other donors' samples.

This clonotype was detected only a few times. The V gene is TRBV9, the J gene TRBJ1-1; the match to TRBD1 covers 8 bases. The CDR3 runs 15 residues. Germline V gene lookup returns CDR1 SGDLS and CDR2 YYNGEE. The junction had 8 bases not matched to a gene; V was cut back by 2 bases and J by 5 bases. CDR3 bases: TGTGCCAGCAGCGTGGGAGCAGGGGGCAGTACTGAAGCTTTCTTT. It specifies CASSVGAGGSTEAFF.

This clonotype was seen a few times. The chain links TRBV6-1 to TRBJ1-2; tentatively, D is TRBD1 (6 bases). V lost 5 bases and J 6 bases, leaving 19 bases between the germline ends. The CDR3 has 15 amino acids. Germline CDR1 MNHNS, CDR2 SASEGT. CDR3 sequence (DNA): TGTGCCAGCAGTTTCTACGCACAGGGCGAGGATGGCTACACCTTC. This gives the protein CASSFYAQGEDGYTF.

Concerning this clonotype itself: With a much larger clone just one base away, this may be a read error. CDR3: CASSLGTGGADTQYF. CDR3 DNA sequence: TGTGCCAGCAGCTTAGGGACAGGGGGCGCAGATACGCAGTATTTT. The V call is TRBV5-6, the J call TRBJ2-3; 12 bases line up with TRBD1. J gave up 4 bases and V 2 bases, and 2 bases lay outside the gene matches. The CDR3 length is 15 residues. Germline V gene sequence: CDR1 SGHDT, CDR2 YYEEEE.

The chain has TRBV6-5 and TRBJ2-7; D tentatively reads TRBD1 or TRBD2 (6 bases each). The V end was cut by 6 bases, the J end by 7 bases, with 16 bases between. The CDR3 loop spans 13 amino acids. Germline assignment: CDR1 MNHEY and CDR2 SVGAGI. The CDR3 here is CASSPARGEEQYF. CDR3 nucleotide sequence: TGTGCCAGCAGCCCTGCGAGGGGGGAAGAGCAGTACTTC.

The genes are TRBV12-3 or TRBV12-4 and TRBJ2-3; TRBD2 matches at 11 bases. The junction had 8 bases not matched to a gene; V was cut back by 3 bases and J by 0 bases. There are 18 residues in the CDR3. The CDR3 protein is CASSFLLAGGLSTDTQYF. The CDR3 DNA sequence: TGTGCCAGCAGTTTTCTTCTAGCGGGGGGCCTTAGCACAGATACGCAGTATTTT.

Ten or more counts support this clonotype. CDR3 region: CASSPLRDEQYF. The CDR3 region has the DNA TGTGCCAGCAGCCCATTGCGAGACGAGCAGTACTTC. The rearrangement links TRBV7-6 to TRBJ2-7; D ambiguous. V was clipped by 5 bases and J by 5 bases, with 10 bases between them. This CDR3 is 12 amino acids long. CDR1 SGHVS and CDR2 FNYEAQ come from the germline V gene. The whole variable domain, filled in from reference TRBV7-6 and TRBJ2-7, reads GAGVSQSPRYKVTKRGQDVALRCDPISGHVSLYWYRQALGQGPEFLTYFNYEAQQDKSGLPNDRFSAERPEGSISTLTIQRTEQRDSAMYRCASSPLRDEQYFGPGTRLTVT.

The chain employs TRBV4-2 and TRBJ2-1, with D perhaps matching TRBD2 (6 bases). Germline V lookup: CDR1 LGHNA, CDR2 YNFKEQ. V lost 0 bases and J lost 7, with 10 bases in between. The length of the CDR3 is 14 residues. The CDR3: CASSQDLEGNEQFF. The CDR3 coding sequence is TGTGCCAGCAGCCAAGATCTGGAGGGGAATGAGCAGTTCTTC.

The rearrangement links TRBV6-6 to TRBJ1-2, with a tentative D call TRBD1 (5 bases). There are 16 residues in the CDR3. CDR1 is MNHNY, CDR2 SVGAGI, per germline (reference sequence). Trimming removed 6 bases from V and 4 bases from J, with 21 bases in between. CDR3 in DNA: TGTGCCAGCAGCCCCGCGGGCGACAGAAGCTTCTATGGCTACACCTTC. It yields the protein CASSPAGDRSFYGYTF.

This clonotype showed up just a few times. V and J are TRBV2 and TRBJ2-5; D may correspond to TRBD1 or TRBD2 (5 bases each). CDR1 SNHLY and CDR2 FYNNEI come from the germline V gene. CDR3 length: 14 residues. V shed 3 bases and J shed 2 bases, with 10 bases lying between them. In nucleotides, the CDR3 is TGTGCCAGCAGTGAGGCATGGGGGCAAGAGACCCAGTACTTC. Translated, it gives CASSEAWGQETQYF.

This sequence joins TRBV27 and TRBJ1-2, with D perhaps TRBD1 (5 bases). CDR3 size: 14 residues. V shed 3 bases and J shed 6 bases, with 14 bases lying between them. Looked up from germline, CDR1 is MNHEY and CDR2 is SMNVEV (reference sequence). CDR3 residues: CASSFSGAHNGYTF. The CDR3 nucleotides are TGTGCCAGCAGTTTCTCTGGGGCGCACAATGGCTACACCTTC.

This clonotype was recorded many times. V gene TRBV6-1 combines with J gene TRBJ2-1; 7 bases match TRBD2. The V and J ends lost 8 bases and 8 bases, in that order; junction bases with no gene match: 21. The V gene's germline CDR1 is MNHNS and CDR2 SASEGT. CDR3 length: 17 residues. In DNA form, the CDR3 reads TGTGCCAGCCTCCTCCTTGGGCTAGCGGTGGTGACGGATGAGCAGTTCTTC. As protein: CASLLLGLAVVTDEQFF.

CDR3 bases: TGCAGTGCGGTCCCAGCGGATACGCAGTATTTT. It specifies CSAVPADTQYF. The chain recombines TRBV20-1 with TRBJ2-3, with D uncertain. Germline V gives CDR1 DFQATT, CDR2 SNEGSKA (reference sequence). There are 11 residues in the CDR3. Trimming cost V 6 bases and J 6 bases, with 10 bases left between them.

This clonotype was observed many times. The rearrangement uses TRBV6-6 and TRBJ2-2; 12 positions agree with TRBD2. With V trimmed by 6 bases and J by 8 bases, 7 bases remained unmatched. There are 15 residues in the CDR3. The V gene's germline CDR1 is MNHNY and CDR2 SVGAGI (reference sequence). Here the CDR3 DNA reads TGTGCCAGCAGCCCCCTAGCGGGGGGGCCTGGGGAGCTGTTTTTT. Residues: CASSPLAGGPGELFF.

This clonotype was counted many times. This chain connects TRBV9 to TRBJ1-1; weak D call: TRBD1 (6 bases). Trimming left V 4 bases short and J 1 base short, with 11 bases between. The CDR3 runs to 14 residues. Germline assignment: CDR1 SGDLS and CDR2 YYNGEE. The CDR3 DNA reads TGTGCCAGCAGCTTTCGACAGGCGAACACTGAAGCTTTCTTT. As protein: CASSFRQANTEAFF. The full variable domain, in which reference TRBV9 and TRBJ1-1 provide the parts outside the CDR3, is DSGVTQTPKHLITATGQRVTLRCSPRSGDLSVYWYQQSLDQGLQFLIQYYNGEERAKGNILERFSAQQFPDLHSELNLSSLELGDSALYFCASSFRQANTEAFFGQGTRLTVV.

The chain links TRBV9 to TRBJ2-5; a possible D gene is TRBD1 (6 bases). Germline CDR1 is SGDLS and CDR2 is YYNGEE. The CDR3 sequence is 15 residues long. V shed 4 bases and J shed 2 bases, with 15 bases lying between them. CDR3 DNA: TGTGCCAGCAGCTCAACCCAGGGGTGGCAAGAGACCCAGTACTTC. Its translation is CASSSTQGWQETQYF.

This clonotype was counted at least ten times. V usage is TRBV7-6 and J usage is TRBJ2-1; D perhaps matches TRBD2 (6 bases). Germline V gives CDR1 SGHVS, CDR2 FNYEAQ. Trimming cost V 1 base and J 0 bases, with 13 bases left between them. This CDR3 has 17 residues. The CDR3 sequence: CASSLDGTLSSYNEQFF. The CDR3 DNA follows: TGTGCCAGCAGCTTAGATGGGACTTTAAGCTCCTACAATGAGCAGTTCTTC.

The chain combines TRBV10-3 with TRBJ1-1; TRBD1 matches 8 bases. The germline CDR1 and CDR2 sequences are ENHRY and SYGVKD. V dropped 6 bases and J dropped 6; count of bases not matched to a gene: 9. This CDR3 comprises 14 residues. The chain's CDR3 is CAISETQGVPEAFF. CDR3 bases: TGTGCCATCAGCGAAACACAGGGGGTCCCTGAAGCTTTCTTT.

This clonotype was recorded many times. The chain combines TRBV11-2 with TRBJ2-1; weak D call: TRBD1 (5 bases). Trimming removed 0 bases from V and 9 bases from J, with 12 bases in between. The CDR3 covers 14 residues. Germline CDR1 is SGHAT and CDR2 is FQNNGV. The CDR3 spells CASSLDAGMREQFF. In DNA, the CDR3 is TGTGCCAGCAGCTTAGACGCAGGGATGCGTGAGCAGTTCTTC.

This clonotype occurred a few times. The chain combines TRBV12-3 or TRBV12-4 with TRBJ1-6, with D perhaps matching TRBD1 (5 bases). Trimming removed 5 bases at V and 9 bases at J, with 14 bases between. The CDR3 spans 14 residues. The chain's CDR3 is CASSPRTSFSPLHF. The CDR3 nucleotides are TGTGCCAGCAGTCCCCGGACATCCTTTTCACCCCTCCACTTT.

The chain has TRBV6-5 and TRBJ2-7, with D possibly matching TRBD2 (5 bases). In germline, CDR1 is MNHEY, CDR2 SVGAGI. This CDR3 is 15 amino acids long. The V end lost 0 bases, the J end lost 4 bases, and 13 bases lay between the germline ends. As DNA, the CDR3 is TGTGCCAGCAGTTACTCGGTCTCGGGGTGGTACGAGCAGTACTTC. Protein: CASSYSVSGWYEQYF.